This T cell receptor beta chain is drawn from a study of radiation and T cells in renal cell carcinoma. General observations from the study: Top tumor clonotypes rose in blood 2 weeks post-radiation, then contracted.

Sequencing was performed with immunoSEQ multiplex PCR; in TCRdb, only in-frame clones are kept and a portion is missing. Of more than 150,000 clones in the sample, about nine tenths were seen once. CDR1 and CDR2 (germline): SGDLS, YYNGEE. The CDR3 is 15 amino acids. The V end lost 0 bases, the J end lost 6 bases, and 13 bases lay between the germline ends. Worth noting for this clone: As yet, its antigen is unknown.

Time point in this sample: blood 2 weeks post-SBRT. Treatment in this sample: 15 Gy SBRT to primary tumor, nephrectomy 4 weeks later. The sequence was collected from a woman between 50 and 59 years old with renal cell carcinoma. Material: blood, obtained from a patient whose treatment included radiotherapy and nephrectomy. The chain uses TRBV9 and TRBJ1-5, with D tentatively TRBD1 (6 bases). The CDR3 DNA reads TGTGCCAGCAGCGTAGGGCAGGGGTTAAGTCAGCCCCAGCATTTT. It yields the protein CASSVGQGLSQPQHF. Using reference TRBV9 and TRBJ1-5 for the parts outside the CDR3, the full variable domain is DSGVTQTPKHLITATGQRVTLRCSPRSGDLSVYWYQQSLDQGLQFLIQYYNGEERAKGNILERFSAQQFPDLHSELNLSSLELGDSALYFCASSVGQGLSQPQHFGDGTRLSIL.